This entry features one TCR beta chain sequence. The antigen is unknown. The sample originates from a study of cytomegalovirus exposure and HLA in healthy donors. Study-level results: TCR beta V- and J-gene trimming was later associated with a missense DCLRE1C variant. Analyzed later, association rates of TCRs varied across HLA loci, with DRB1 most and HLA-C fewest.

V gave up 6 bases and J gave up 3 bases; unmatched junction bases: 5. Germline lookup yields CDR1 MNHNS and CDR2 SASEGT. The CDR3 length is 15 residues. Primers included in the PCR were 60 Vbeta and 13 Jbeta primers. Produced via immunoSEQ multiplex PCR; TCRdb's table is partial and in-frame only. The table shows roughly 140,000 clones, with 75% to 85% occurring only once. The chain carries TRBV6-1 and TRBJ1-6; 7 bases map to TRBD1. Input material: PBMCs. This TCR was sampled from a man aged 35 to 55 in good health and CMV-seronegative. The DNA of the CDR3 is TGTGCCAGCAGGGCAGGGGGTCGCTATAATTCACCCCTCCACTTT. Protein product: CASRAGGRYNSPLHF.